These 26 T cell receptor beta chains came from one sample sequenced in a study of shared clonotypes between healthy human individuals. Sequenced by immunoSEQ multiplex PCR; TCRdb stores in-frame clones only, minus some. The sample carries 2 million to 2.5 million clones, just under 95% recorded once. Sequenced material: naive CD4+ T cells from PBMCs. Subset: CD45RA+ positively selected. The receptors derive from a man younger than 35 in good health. Some clones in this sample may be carry-over from other donors' samples.

The V gene is TRBV6-1, the J gene TRBJ2-7; TRBD2 matches at 8 bases. Trimming at V came to 8 bases and at J to 6 bases, leaving 12 bases not matched to a gene. CDR3 length equals 14 residues. Germline V gene data show CDR1 as MNHNS and CDR2 as SASEGT. The CDR3 here is CASLMPGGPAEQYF. In nucleotides, the CDR3 is TGTGCCAGCCTTATGCCGGGAGGGCCGGCCGAGCAGTACTTC.

The chain has TRBV7-2 and TRBJ1-2; possibly TRBD1 for D (5 bases). CDR1 is SGHTA and CDR2 is FQGNSA in the germline V gene. This CDR3 comprises 15 residues. Deletions cut 5 bases from V and 2 bases from J, with 15 bases between. The CDR3 reads CASSPRSEGNYGYTF. The CDR3, as DNA: TGTGCCAGCAGCCCTCGGAGTGAGGGGAACTATGGCTACACCTTC.

As regards this clone: This sample includes further DNA sequences coding for the same CDR3. This chain joins TRBV7-2 and TRBJ2-7; D could derive from TRBD1 or TRBD2 (5 bases each). The germline gives CDR1 SGHTA, CDR2 FQGNSA. The germline V and J ends were trimmed by 6 bases and 2 bases, with 11 bases remaining between them. The CDR3 length is 13 residues. The chain's CDR3 is CASRGGGTYEQYF. The CDR3 DNA is TGTGCCAGCAGGGGTGGGGGAACCTACGAGCAGTACTTC.

In its sample, this clone was seen once. The chain recombines TRBV23-1 with TRBJ1-1, with D maybe TRBD1 (6 bases). TRBV23-1 is recorded as an ORF, its role being uncertain. The V end lost 3 bases, the J end lost 6 bases, and 11 bases lay between the germline ends. This CDR3 contains 13 residues. CDR3 loop: CASSQQQGAEAFF. CDR3 nucleotide sequence: TGCGCCAGCAGTCAGCAACAGGGAGCTGAAGCTTTCTTT.

In this sample, this clone turned up once. This sequence joins TRBV19 and TRBJ2-1; possibly TRBD1 for D (6 bases). Germline CDR1 LNHDA, CDR2 SQIVND (reference sequence). The CDR3 length is 13 residues. Trimming took off 3 bases at V and 9 bases at J, with 12 bases between the two ends. The CDR3 is CASSIVGGGEQFF. The CDR3, as DNA: TGTGCCAGTAGTATTGTTGGGGGCGGTGAGCAGTTCTTC.

The gene calls are TRBV29-1 and TRBJ2-5, with TRBD2 matching 12 bases. The CDR3 has 14 residues. Trimming took 2 bases from V and 6 from J; bases not matched to a gene: 4. Germline V gene data show CDR1 as SQVTM and CDR2 as ANQGSEA. The CDR3 sequence: CSVERTSGKKTQYF. CDR3 nucleotide sequence: TGCAGCGTTGAAAGGACTAGCGGGAAAAAGACCCAGTACTTC.

The J gene is TRBJ2-2, the V gene TRBV11-2, with unresolved D. Germline V gene lookup returns CDR1 SGHAT and CDR2 FQNNGV. The CDR3 runs to 15 residues. Trimming shortened V by 3 bases and J by 5 bases, and 13 bases separated the two germline ends. The CDR3 loop is CASSLIWAPTGELFF. The CDR3 DNA is TGTGCCAGCAGCTTGATCTGGGCGCCGACCGGGGAGCTGTTTTTT.

The chain joins TRBV5-1 to TRBJ2-1; 12 positions agree with TRBD2. Looked up from germline, CDR1 is SGHRS and CDR2 is YFSETQ. With V trimmed by 3 bases and J by 6 bases, 4 bases remained unmatched. The CDR3 contains 15 residues. CDR3 loop: CASSWSGLAGNEQFF. The DNA for the CDR3 is TGCGCCAGCAGCTGGTCGGGACTAGCGGGCAATGAGCAGTTCTTC.

The CDR3 loop reads CASSLLGAQPQHF. For the CDR3, the DNA is TGTGCCAGCAGTTTATTGGGGGCCCAGCCCCAGCATTTT. This chain connects TRBV28 to TRBJ1-5, with D maybe TRBD1 (6 bases). Trimming cost V 1 base and J 7 bases, with 8 bases left between them. Germline CDR1 reads MDHEN; CDR2 reads SYDVKM. The CDR3 extends over 13 amino acids.

J is TRBJ2-5 and V is TRBV5-1, with D possibly matching TRBD1 (5 bases). V was pared by 5 bases and J by 5 bases, with 19 bases between. This CDR3 region has 15 residues. Germline CDR1 SGHRS, CDR2 YFSETQ. The CDR3 reads CASSPRQNQGETQYF. CDR3 DNA: TGCGCCAGCAGTCCCAGACAGAACCAAGGGGAGACCCAGTACTTC.

The chain recombines TRBV15 with TRBJ2-7; 7 bases agree with TRBD2. This CDR3 contains 16 residues. Germline-derived CDR1 and CDR2 are LNHNV and YYDKDF (reference sequence). V lost 3 bases and J lost 0; bases outside the gene matches: 8. The CDR3 sequence is CATSSGPGGGSYEQYF. The CDR3 DNA sequence: TGTGCCACCAGCAGTGGACCGGGAGGAGGCTCCTACGAGCAGTACTTC.

The V call is TRBV28, the J call TRBJ2-7; the D is unclear. The V end lost 6 bases, the J end lost 2 bases, and 5 bases lay between the germline ends. CDR3 length equals 11 residues. The germline gives CDR1 MDHEN, CDR2 SYDVKM. The CDR3 region is CASSATYEQYF. CDR3 sequence (DNA): TGTGCCAGCAGCGCTACCTACGAGCAGTACTTC.

The chain uses TRBV5-6 and TRBJ1-1, with D perhaps TRBD1 (5 bases). This CDR3 is built from 14 residues. The germline V gene encodes CDR1 SGHDT and CDR2 YYEEEE. Trimming took off 5 bases at V and 4 bases at J, with 15 bases between the two ends. The CDR3 DNA reads as TGTGCCAGCAGTTCTACAGGCGACGGCACTGAAGCTTTCTTT. Translated: CASSSTGDGTEAFF.

The J gene is TRBJ2-2, the V gene TRBV28; possibly TRBD1 or TRBD2 for D (5 bases each). Between the trimmed V and J ends, which lost 7 bases and 4 bases, there was a span of 16 bases. Germline assignment: CDR1 MDHEN and CDR2 SYDVKM. The CDR3 covers 15 residues. This chain's CDR3 is CASTGQGEGTGELFF. The CDR3 DNA reads TGTGCCAGCACAGGGCAGGGAGAGGGCACCGGGGAGCTGTTTTTT.

The J gene is TRBJ1-3, the V gene TRBV25-1; the D is unclear. Germline CDR1 reads MGHDK; CDR2 reads SYGVNS. CDR3 length: 16 amino acids. Trimming pared 1 base from V and 4 bases from J, leaving 14 bases between. Here the CDR3 reads CASSELYGSVGNTIYF. CDR3 nucleotide sequence: TGTGCCAGCAGTGAATTGTACGGTAGTGTAGGAAACACCATATATTTT.

The chain employs TRBV12-5 and TRBJ2-1, with D possibly TRBD1 on 5 matching bases. V was cut by 6 bases and J by 10 bases, with 13 bases left in between. CDR3 size: 12 residues. Per the germline V gene, CDR1 is LGHNT and CDR2 is FRNRAP. The CDR3 here is CASGGTGKEQFF. As DNA, the CDR3 is TGTGCTAGTGGGGGCACAGGTAAAGAGCAGTTCTTC.

The chain joins TRBV9 to TRBJ2-1, with D perhaps assigned TRBD1 or TRBD2 (5 bases each). This CDR3 is 12 amino acids long. The V gene lost 0 bases and the J gene lost 14 bases, with 12 bases spanning the gap. The germline V gene encodes CDR1 SGDLS and CDR2 YYNGEE. In nucleotides, the CDR3 is TGTGCCAGCAGCGTAGATGAGGGGCGAAAGTTCTTC. The encoded protein is CASSVDEGRKFF. Full variable domain (rest looked up from reference TRBV9 and TRBJ2-1): DSGVTQTPKHLITATGQRVTLRCSPRSGDLSVYWYQQSLDQGLQFLIQYYNGEERAKGNILERFSAQQFPDLHSELNLSSLELGDSALYFCASSVDEGRKFFGPGTRLTVL.

This clone was detected a few times. The V gene is TRBV11-2, the J gene TRBJ1-5; 8 bases agree with TRBD1. Per the germline V gene, CDR1 is SGHAT and CDR2 is FQNNGV. The CDR3 spans 13 residues. Trimming at V came to 5 bases and at J to 10 bases, leaving 7 bases not matched to a gene. CDR3 in amino acids: CASSLGDRTPQHF. In DNA, the CDR3 is TGTGCCAGCAGCCTGGGGGACAGGACACCCCAGCATTTT. Filled out from reference TRBV11-2 and TRBJ1-5, the complete variable domain reads EAGVAQSPRYKIIEKRQSVAFWCNPISGHATLYWYQQILGQGPKLLIQFQNNGVVDDSQLPKDRFSAERLKGVDSTLKIQPAKLEDSAVYLCASSLGDRTPQHFGDGTRLSIL.

This sequence joins TRBV11-2 and TRBJ2-1, with TRBD1 identical over 10 bases. V lost 4 bases to trimming and J lost 5 bases; unmatched junction nucleotides: 5. Germline values: CDR1 SGHAT, CDR2 FQNNGV. The CDR3 loop spans 15 amino acids. The CDR3: CASSSPGTGDNEQFF. The CDR3 bases are TGTGCCAGCAGCTCTCCCGGGACAGGGGACAATGAGCAGTTCTTC.

The chain is built from TRBV15 and TRBJ2-1; 10 bases match TRBD2. CDR1 and CDR2 (germline): LNHNV, YYDKDF (reference sequence). The CDR3 length is 16 residues. V trimming: 1 base; J trimming: 5 bases; junction bases outside the gene matches: 5. The CDR3 region has the DNA TGTGCCACCAGCAGAGTGGGGACTAGCGCGAACAATGAGCAGTTCTTC. This gives the protein CATSRVGTSANNEQFF.

The J gene is TRBJ2-7, the V gene TRBV27, with D possibly matching TRBD2 (5 bases). Germline V CDR1 and CDR2: MNHEY, SMNVEV (reference sequence). The CDR3 covers 13 residues. Deletions cut 8 bases from V and 1 base from J, with 12 bases between. CDR3 region: CASGLRDSYEQYF. CDR3 nucleotides: TGTGCCAGCGGGCTACGGGATTCCTACGAGCAGTACTTC.

About this clone: Within the sample, other DNA sequences also encode this same CDR3. J is TRBJ2-1 and V is TRBV5-1; D perhaps matches TRBD2 (5 bases). The CDR3 length is 14 residues. The V gene lost 0 bases and the J gene lost 7 bases, with 11 bases spanning the gap. The germline gives CDR1 SGHRS, CDR2 YFSETQ. CDR3 DNA: TGCGCCAGCAGCTTGGCCCAAGCGGATAATGAGCAGTTCTTC. Its translation: CASSLAQADNEQFF.

V usage is TRBV19 and J usage is TRBJ2-1; 14 positions agree with TRBD2. The CDR3 contains 17 residues. Germline V gives CDR1 LNHDA, CDR2 SQIVND (reference sequence). V was pared by 6 bases and J by 8 bases, with 12 bases of the junction left unmatched. CDR3 amino acids: CASRRLAGGPIGDEQFF. CDR3 nucleotides: TGTGCCAGTAGAAGACTAGCGGGAGGGCCCATAGGGGATGAGCAGTTCTTC.

The V and J genes are TRBV5-4 and TRBJ1-4, with a weak D call TRBD1 (5 bases). Germline V gene sequence: CDR1 SGHNT, CDR2 YYREEE (reference sequence). This CDR3 is 14 amino acids long. The germline V and J ends were trimmed by 4 bases and 4 bases, with 11 bases remaining between them. The CDR3 DNA follows: TGTGCCAGCAGCGTGGGACCGATTAATGAAAAACTGTTTTTT. Amino acid sequence: CASSVGPINEKLFF.

As for this clone: The junction differs from germline at one of its ends, possibly a read error. J is TRBJ2-7 and V is TRBV6-5, with TRBD2 identical over 8 bases. CDR3 size: 14 residues. Germline-derived CDR1 and CDR2 are MNHEY and SVGAGI. CDR3 nucleotides: TGTGCCAGCAGTCTTGCAGCGGGAGACTACCGGAGAGAGTTC. It encodes CASSLAAGDYRREF.

This rearrangement joins TRBV18 to TRBJ2-7; a weak D match, TRBD1 (5 bases). V dropped 3 bases and J dropped 2 bases, with 17 bases sitting between them. The CDR3 is made up of 16 amino acids. Germline V lookup: CDR1 KGHSH, CDR2 LQKENI. CDR3 loop: CASSPPPGRAPYEQYF. For the CDR3, the DNA is TGTGCCAGCTCACCCCCCCCTGGCAGGGCCCCCTACGAGCAGTACTTC.